A single TCR beta chain is shown here with its context. The data belong to a study of T cell changes during pregnancy in multiple sclerosis. The table came from immunoSEQ multiplex PCR; TCRdb's copy has only in-frame clones and leaves some out. This table has tens of thousands of clones, more than 75% appearing once. The material was peripheral blood, obtained in the first trimester of pregnancy. The clonotype was recovered from a female donor in good health, enrolled as a control in a pregnancy study.

The CDR3 DNA is TGCGCCAGCAGCTTGGCAGGGGCGCAACGTGGAAACACCATATATTTT. Translation: CASSLAGAQRGNTIYF. The rearrangement uses TRBV5-1 and TRBJ1-3, with D perhaps matching TRBD1 (6 bases). CDR3 length: 16 residues. The germline V and J ends were trimmed by 0 bases and 3 bases, with 13 bases remaining between them. CDR1 is SGHRS, CDR2 YFSETQ, per germline.